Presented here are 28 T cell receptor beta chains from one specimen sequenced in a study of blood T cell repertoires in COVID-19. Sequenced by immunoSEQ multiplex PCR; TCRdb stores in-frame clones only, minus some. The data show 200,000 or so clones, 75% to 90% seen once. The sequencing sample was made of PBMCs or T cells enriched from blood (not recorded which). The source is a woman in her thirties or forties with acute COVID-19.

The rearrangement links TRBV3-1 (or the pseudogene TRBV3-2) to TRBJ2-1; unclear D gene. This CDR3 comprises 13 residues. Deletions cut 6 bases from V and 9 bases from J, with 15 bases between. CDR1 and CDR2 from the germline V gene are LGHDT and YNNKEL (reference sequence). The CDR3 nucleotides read TGTGCCAGCAGACCCATCCCAGGTGCTGAGCAGTTCTTC. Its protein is CASRPIPGAEQFF.

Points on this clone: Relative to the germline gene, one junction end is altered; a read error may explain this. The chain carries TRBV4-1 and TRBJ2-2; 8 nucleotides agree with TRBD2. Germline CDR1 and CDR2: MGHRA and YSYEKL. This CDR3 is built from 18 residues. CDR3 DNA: TGCGCCAGCAGACAAGGGCCCCTTTTCGGGGGGGTTCACGGGGAGCTGTTTTTT. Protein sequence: CASRQGPLFGGVHGELFF.

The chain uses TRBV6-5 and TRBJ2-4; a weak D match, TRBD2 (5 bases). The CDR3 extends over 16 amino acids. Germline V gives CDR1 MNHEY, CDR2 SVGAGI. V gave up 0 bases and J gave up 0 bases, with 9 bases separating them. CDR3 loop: CASSYSRASAKNIQYF. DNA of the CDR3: TGTGCCAGCAGTTACTCGAGGGCCTCAGCCAAAAACATTCAGTACTTC.

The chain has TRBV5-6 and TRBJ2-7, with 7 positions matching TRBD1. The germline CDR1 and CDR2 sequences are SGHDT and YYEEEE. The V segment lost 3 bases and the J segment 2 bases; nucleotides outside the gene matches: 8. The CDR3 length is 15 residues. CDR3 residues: CASSWTGTAPYEQYF. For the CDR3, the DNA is TGTGCCAGCAGCTGGACCGGGACAGCACCCTACGAGCAGTACTTC. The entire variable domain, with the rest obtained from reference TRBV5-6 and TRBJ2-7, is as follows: DAGVTQSPTHLIKTRGQQVTLRCSPKSGHDTVSWYQQALGQGPQFIFQYYEEEERQRGNFPDRFSGHQFPNYSSELNVNALLLGDSALYLCASSWTGTAPYEQYFGPGTRLTVT.

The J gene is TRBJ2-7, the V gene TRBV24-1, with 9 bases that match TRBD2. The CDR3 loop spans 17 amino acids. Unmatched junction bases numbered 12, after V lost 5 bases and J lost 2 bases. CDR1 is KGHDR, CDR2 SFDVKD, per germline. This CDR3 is CATSAHRGLAGTYEQYF. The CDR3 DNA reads TGTGCCACCAGTGCCCACCGGGGGCTAGCGGGGACCTACGAGCAGTACTTC.

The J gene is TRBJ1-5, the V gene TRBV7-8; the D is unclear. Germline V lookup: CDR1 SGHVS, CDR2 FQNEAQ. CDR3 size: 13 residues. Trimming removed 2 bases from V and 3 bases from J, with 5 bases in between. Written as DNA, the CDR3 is TGTGCCAGCAGCTTAAGCCTCAATCAGCCCCAGCATTTT. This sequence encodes CASSLSLNQPQHF.

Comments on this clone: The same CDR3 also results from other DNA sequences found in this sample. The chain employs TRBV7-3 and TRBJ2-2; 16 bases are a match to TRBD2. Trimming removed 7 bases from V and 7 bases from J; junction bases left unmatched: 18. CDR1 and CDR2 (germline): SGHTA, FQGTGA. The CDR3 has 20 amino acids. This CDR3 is CASTKLPGTSGGASSGELFF. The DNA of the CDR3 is TGTGCCAGCACCAAACTACCCGGGACTAGCGGGGGGGCCTCTAGCGGGGAGCTGTTTTTT.

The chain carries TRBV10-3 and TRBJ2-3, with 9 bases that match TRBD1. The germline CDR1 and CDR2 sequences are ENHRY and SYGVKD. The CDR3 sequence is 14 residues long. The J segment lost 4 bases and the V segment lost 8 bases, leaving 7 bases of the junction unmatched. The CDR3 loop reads CAIGGTGYPDTQYF. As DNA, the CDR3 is TGTGCCATCGGGGGGACAGGGTACCCAGATACGCAGTATTTT.

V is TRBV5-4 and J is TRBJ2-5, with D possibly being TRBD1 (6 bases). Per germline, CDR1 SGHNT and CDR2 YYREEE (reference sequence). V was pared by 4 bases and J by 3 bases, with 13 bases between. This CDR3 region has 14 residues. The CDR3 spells CASSPQQGEETQYF. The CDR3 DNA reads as TGTGCCAGCAGCCCCCAACAGGGCGAAGAGACCCAGTACTTC.

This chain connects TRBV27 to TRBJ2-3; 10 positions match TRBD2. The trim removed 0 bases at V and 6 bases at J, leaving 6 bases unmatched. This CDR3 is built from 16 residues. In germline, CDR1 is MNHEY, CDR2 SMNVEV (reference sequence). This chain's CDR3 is CASSLSSGGAGDTQYF. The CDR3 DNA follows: TGTGCCAGCAGTTTATCCAGCGGGGGGGCCGGTGATACGCAGTATTTT.

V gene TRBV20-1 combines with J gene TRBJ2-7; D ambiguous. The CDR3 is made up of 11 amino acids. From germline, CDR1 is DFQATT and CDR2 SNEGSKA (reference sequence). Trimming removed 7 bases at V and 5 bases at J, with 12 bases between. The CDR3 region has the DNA TGCAGTGGTGAGGCCCACAACGAGCAGTACTTC. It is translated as CSGEAHNEQYF.

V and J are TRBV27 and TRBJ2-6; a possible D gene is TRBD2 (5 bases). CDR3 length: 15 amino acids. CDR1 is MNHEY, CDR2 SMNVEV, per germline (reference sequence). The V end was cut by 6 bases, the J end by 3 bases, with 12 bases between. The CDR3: CASSLGVYGANVLTF. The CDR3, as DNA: TGTGCCAGCAGCCTCGGGGTGTATGGGGCCAACGTCCTGACTTTC. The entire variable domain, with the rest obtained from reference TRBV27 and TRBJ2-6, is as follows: EAQVTQNPRYLITVTGKKLTVTCSQNMNHEYMSWYRQDPGLGLRQIYYSMNVEVTDKGDVPEGYKVSRKEKRNFPLILESPSPNQTSLYFCASSLGVYGANVLTFGAGSRLTVL.

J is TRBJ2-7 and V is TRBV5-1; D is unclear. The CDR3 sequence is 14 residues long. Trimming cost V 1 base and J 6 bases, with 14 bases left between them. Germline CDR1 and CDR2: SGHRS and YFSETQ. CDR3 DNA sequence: TGCGCCAGCAGCTTGCAGGTCCTTTCCCTCGAGCAGTACTTC. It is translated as CASSLQVLSLEQYF.

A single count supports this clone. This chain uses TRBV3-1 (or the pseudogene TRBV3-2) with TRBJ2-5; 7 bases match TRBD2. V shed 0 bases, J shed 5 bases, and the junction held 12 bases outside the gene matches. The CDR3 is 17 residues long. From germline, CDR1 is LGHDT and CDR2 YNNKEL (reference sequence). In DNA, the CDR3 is TGTGCCAGCAGCCAAGATCGGGGGAGGGATTCGCGGGAGACCCAGTACTTC. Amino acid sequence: CASSQDRGRDSRETQYF.

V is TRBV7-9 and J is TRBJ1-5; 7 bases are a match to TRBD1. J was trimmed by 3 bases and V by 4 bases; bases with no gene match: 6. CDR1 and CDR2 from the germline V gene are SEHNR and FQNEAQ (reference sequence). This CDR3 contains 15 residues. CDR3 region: CASSSGGQFNQPQHF. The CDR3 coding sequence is TGTGCCAGCAGCTCTGGGGGACAGTTCAATCAGCCCCAGCATTTT.

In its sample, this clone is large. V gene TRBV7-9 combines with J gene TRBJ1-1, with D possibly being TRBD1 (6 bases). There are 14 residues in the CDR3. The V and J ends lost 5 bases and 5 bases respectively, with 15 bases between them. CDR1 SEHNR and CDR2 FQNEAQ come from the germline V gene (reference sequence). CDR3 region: CASSPALTGTEAFF. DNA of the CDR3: TGTGCCAGCAGCCCAGCCCTAACAGGGACTGAAGCTTTCTTT. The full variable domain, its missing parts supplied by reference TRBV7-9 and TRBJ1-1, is DTGVSQNPRHKITKRGQNVTFRCDPISEHNRLYWYRQTLGQGPEFLTYFQNEAQLEKSRLLSDRFSAERPKGSFSTLEIQRTEQGDSAMYLCASSPALTGTEAFFGQGTRLTVV.

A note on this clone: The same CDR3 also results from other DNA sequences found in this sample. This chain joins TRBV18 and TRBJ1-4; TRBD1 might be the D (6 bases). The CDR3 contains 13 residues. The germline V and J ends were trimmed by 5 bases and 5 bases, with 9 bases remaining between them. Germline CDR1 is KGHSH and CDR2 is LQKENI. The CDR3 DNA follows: TGTGCCAGCTCATTAGGACAGAATGAAAAACTGTTTTTT. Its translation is CASSLGQNEKLFF. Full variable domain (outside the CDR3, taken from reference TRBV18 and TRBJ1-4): NAGVMQNPRHLVRRRGQEARLRCSPMKGHSHVYWYRQLPEEGLKFMVYLQKENIIDESGMPKERFSAEFPKEGPSILRIQQVVRGDSAAYFCASSLGQNEKLFFGSGTQLSVL.

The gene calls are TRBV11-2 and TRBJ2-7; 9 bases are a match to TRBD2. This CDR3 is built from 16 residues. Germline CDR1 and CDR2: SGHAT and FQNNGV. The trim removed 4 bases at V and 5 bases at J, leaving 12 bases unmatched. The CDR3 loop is CASSSRGLAGPNEQYF. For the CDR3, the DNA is TGTGCCAGCAGCTCCCGGGGGCTAGCGGGGCCCAACGAGCAGTACTTC.

The CDR3 DNA follows: TGTGCCAGCAGCCTCGGGGGGGACAGCCATCATACGCAGTATTTT. Protein: CASSLGGDSHHTQYF. This chain links TRBV5-5 with TRBJ2-3; D may be TRBD2 (8 bases). Germline V gene data show CDR1 as SGHKS and CDR2 as YYEKEE (reference sequence). V was cut by 4 bases and J by 7 bases, with 19 bases left in between. This CDR3 is 15 amino acids long.

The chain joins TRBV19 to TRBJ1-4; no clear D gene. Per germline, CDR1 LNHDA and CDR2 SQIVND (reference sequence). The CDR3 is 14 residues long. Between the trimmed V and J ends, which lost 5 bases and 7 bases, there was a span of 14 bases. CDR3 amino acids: CASSETGEVEKLFF. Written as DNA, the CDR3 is TGTGCCAGTAGTGAAACGGGTGAAGTTGAAAAACTGTTTTTT.

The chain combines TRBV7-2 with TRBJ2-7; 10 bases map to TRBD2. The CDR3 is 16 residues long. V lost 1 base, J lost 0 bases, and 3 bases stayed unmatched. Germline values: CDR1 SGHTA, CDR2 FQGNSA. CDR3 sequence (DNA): TGTGCCAGCAGCTTAGAGGGACTAGCGTCCTCCTACGAGCAGTACTTC. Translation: CASSLEGLASSYEQYF.

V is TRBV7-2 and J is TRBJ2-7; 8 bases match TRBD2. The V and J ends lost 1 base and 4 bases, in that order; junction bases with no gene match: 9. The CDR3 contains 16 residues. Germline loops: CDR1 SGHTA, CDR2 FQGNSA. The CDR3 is CASSLVSSGASYEQYF. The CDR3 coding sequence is TGTGCCAGCAGCTTAGTGAGTAGCGGGGCCTCTTACGAGCAGTACTTC.

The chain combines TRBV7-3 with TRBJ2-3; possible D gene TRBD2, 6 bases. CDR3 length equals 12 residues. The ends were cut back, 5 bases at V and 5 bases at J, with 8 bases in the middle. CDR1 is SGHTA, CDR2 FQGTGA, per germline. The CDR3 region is CASSRAGDTQYF. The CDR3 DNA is TGTGCCAGCAGCCGAGCGGGAGATACGCAGTATTTT.

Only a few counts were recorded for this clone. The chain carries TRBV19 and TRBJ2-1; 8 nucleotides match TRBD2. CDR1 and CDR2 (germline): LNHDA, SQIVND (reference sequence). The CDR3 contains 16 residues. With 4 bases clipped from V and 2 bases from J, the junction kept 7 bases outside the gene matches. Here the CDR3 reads CASSTRAGEPYNEQFF. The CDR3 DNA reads TGTGCCAGTAGTACCCGAGCGGGAGAGCCCTACAATGAGCAGTTCTTC.

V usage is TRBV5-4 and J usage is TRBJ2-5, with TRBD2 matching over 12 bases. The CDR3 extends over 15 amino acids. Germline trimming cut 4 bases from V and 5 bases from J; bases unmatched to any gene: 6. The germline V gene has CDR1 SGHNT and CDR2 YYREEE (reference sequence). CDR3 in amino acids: CASSVTSGGGETQYF. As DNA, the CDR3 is TGTGCCAGCAGCGTGACTAGCGGGGGTGGTGAGACCCAGTACTTC.

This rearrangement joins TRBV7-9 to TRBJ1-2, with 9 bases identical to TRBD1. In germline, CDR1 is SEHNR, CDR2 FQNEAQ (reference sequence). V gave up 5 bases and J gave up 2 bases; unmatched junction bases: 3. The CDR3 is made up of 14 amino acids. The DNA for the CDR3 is TGTGCCAGCAGCCCAACAGGGGGCAACTATGGCTACACCTTC. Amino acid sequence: CASSPTGGNYGYTF. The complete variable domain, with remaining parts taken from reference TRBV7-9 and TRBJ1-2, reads DTGVSQNPRHKITKRGQNVTFRCDPISEHNRLYWYRQTLGQGPEFLTYFQNEAQLEKSRLLSDRFSAERPKGSFSTLEIQRTEQGDSAMYLCASSPTGGNYGYTFGSGTRLTVV.

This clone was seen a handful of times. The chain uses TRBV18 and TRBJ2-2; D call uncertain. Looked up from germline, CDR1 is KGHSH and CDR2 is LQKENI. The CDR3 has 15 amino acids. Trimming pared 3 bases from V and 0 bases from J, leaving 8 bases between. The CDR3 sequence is CASSPSETNTGELFF. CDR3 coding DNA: TGTGCCAGCTCACCCAGCGAGACGAACACCGGGGAGCTGTTTTTT.

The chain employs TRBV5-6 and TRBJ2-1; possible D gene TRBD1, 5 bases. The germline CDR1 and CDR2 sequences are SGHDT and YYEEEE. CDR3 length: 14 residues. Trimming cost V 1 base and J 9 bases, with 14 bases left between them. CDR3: CASSLLRGGAEQFF. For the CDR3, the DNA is TGTGCCAGCAGCTTGTTAAGGGGTGGGGCTGAGCAGTTCTTC. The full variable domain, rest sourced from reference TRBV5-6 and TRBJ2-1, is DAGVTQSPTHLIKTRGQQVTLRCSPKSGHDTVSWYQQALGQGPQFIFQYYEEEERQRGNFPDRFSGHQFPNYSSELNVNALLLGDSALYLCASSLLRGGAEQFFGPGTRLTVL.